This T cell receptor (beta chain) came from a study of patients and donors after allogeneic stem cell transplantation. The V gene's germline CDR1 is SGHDN and CDR2 FVKESK. Trimming shortened V by 0 bases and J by 2 bases, and 4 bases separated the two germline ends. The CDR3 covers 13 residues. This clonotype was observed many times. TCRdb re-derived calls from the RT-PCR reads in MiXCR, one entry per CDR3 protein. The sample includes approximately 150,000 distinct CDR3 sequences, around 30% seen only once; the top ten take about 3.3%. Sequencing was carried out using blood, either unsorted or a sorted T cell fraction (not recorded which). This sequence joins TRBV14 and TRBJ1-2, with D hard to call. This clonotype was sampled from a human donor who was either an allogeneic HSCT recipient or a stem cell or donor lymphocyte infusion donor (not recorded which). It is not recorded whose cells these are; they may come from a transplant donor. This CDR3 reads CASSQDQNYGYTF. The CDR3, as DNA: TGTGCCAGCAGCCAAGATCAGAACTATGGCTACACCTTC.